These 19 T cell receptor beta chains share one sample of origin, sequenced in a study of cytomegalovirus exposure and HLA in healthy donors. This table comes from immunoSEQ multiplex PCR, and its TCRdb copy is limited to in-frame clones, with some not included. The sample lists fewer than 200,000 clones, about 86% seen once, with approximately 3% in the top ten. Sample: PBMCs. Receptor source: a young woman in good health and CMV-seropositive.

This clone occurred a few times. CDR3 residues: CASSDQNQPQHF. DNA for the CDR3: TGTGCCAGCAGTGATCAAAATCAGCCCCAGCATTTT. The chain combines TRBV2 with TRBJ1-5, with D hard to call. Trimming took 3 bases from V and 4 from J, leaving 4 bases between them. In germline, CDR1 is SNHLY, CDR2 FYNNEI. The CDR3 consists of 12 residues.

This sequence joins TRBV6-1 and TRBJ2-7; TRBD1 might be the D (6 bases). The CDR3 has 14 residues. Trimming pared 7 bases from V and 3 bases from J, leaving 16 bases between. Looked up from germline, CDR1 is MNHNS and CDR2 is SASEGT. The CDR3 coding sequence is TGTGCCAGCACCAGGACAGCCGGCCTCTACGAGCAGTACTTC. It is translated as CASTRTAGLYEQYF.

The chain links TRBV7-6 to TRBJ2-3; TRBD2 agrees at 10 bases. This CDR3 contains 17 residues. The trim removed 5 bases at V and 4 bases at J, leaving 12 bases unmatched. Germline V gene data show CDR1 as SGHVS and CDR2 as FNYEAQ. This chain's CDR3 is CASSPFVLAGAPDTQYF. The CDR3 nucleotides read TGTGCCAGCAGCCCCTTCGTTCTAGCGGGGGCACCAGATACGCAGTATTTT.

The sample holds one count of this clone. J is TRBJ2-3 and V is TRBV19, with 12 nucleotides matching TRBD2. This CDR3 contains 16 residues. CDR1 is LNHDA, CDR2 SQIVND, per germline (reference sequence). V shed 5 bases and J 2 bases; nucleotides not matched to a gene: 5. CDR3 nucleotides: TGTGCCAGTAGTCTGACTAGCGGGGGTTACACAGATACGCAGTATTTT. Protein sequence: CASSLTSGGYTDTQYF.

The CDR3 DNA sequence: TGTGCCAGCAGCTTGGCCAGTCAGCCCCAGCATTTT. Protein sequence: CASSLASQPQHF. The chain couples TRBV5-6 to TRBJ1-5; D is undetermined. Trimming took off 0 bases at V and 6 bases at J, with 4 bases between the two ends. The CDR3 is 12 residues long. From germline, CDR1 is SGHDT and CDR2 YYEEEE.

The CDR3 region has the DNA TGCGCCAGCAGCCAAGGAGGTCCAGGCAATCAGCCCCAGCATTTT. Amino acid sequence: CASSQGGPGNQPQHF. The chain couples TRBV4-3 to TRBJ1-5; D gene ambiguous. Germline assignment: CDR1 LGHNA and CDR2 YSLEER. Trimming pared 1 base from V and 2 bases from J, leaving 9 bases between. There are 15 residues in the CDR3.

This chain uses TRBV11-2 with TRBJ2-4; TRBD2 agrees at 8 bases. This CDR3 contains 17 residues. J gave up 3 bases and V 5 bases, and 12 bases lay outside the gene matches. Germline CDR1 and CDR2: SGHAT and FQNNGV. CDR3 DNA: TGTGCCAGCAGCACCCCCACCGGGGGGGATGGCAAAAACATTCAGTACTTC. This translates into CASSTPTGGDGKNIQYF.

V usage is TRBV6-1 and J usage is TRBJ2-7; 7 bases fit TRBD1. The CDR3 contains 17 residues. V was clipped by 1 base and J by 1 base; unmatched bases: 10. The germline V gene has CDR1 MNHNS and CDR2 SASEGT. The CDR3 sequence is CASSEETWGTDSYEQYF. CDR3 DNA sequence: TGTGCCAGCAGTGAAGAGACCTGGGGGACAGATTCCTACGAGCAGTACTTC.

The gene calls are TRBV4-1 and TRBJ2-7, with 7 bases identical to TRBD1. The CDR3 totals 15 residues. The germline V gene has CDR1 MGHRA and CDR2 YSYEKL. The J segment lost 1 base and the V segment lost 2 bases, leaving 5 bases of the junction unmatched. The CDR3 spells CASSQNTGQSYEQYF. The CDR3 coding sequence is TGCGCCAGCAGCCAAAATACGGGACAGTCCTACGAGCAGTACTTC.

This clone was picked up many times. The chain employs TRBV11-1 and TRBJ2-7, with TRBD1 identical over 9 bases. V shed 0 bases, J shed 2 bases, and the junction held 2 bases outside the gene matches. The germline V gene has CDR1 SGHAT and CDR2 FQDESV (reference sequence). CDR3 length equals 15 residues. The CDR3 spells CASSLAQGATYEQYF. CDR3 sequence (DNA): TGTGCCAGCAGCTTAGCACAGGGGGCAACCTACGAGCAGTACTTC.

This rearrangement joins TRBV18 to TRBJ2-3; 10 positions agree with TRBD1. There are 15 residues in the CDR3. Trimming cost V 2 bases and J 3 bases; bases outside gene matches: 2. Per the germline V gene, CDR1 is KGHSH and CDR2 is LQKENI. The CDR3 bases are TGTGCCAGCTCACCATGGGACAGGGGTACAGATACGCAGTATTTT. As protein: CASSPWDRGTDTQYF.

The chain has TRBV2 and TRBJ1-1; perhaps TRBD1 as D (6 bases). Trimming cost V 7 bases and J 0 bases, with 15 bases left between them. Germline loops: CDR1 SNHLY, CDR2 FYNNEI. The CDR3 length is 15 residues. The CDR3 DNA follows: TGTGCCAGCAACCCTGTCCAGGGGCTGAACACTGAAGCTTTCTTT. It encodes CASNPVQGLNTEAFF.

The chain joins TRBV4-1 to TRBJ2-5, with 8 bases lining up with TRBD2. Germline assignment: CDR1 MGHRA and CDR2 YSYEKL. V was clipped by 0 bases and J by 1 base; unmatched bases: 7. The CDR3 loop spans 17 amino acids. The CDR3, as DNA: TGCGCCAGCAGCCAAGATGAGAGCACTAGCGGCCAAGAGACCCAGTACTTC. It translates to CASSQDESTSGQETQYF.

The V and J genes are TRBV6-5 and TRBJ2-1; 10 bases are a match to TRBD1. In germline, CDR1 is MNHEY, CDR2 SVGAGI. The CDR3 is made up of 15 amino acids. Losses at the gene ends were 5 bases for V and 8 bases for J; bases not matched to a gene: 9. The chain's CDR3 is CASSRDRGQVYEQFF. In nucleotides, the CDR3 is TGTGCCAGCAGTCGTGACAGGGGGCAAGTCTATGAGCAGTTCTTC.

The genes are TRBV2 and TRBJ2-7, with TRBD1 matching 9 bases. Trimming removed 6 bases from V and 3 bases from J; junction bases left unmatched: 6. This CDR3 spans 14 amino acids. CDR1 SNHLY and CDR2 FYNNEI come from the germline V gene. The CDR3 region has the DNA TGTGCCAGCAGAACCGGGACAGGGAACTACGAGCAGTACTTC. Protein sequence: CASRTGTGNYEQYF.

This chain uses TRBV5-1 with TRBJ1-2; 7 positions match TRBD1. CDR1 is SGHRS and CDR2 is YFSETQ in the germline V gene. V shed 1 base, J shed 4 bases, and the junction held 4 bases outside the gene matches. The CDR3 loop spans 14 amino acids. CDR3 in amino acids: CASSLQGDSYGYTF. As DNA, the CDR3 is TGCGCCAGCAGCTTGCAGGGGGACAGCTATGGCTACACCTTC.

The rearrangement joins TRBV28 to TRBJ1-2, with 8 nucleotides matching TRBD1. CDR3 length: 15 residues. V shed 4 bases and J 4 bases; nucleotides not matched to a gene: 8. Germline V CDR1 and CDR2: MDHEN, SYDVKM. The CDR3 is CASSSQGARAYGYTF. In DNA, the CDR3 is TGTGCCAGCAGTTCCCAGGGGGCGCGGGCCTATGGCTACACCTTC.

The CDR3 region is CASRYTAGGQGTYGYTF. The DNA of the CDR3 is TGTGCCAGCAGATACACGGCGGGGGGACAGGGAACTTACGGCTACACCTTC. This chain joins TRBV2 and TRBJ1-2; the match to TRBD1 covers 9 bases. Germline V gene lookup returns CDR1 SNHLY and CDR2 FYNNEI. CDR3 length: 17 amino acids. Losses at the gene ends were 6 bases for V and 8 bases for J; bases not matched to a gene: 19.

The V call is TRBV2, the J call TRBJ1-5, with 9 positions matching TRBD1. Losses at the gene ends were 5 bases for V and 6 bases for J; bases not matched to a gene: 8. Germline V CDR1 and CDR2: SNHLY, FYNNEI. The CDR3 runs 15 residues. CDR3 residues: CASSPTGGGRQPQHF. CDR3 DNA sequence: TGTGCCAGCAGTCCAACAGGGGGCGGGCGTCAGCCCCAGCATTTT.